The rows below give T cell receptor beta chains drawn from one sample of a study of graft-versus-host responses after intestinal transplantation. These receptors are not linked to any known antigen. TCRdb's copy holds only in-frame clones and misses some; the assay was immunoSEQ multiplex PCR. The sample comprises around 36,000 clones, 90% to 95% of which are singletons, and around 0.2% rests with the top ten. Sequences were derived from unstimulated CD8+ T cells sorted from spleen or lymph node cells, sampled before transplant. Source of these receptors: a human donor who was the organ donor for an intestinal transplant. Both conserved end residues are part of each CDR3. Each record gives: clone size, J gene, V gene, D gene, CDR3 DNA, CDR3 protein. A D gene is named only where the DNA matches it firmly. The size of a clone is reported for some rows only, either as once, few or many, or as a class for expanded clones.

clone size: -
J gene: TRBJ2-5
V gene: TRBV11-3
D gene: -
CDR3 DNA: TGTGCCAGCAGCTTAACTGTTCAAGAGACCCAGTACTTC
CDR3 protein: CASSLTVQETQYF

clone size: -
J gene: TRBJ2-7
V gene: TRBV19
D gene: -
CDR3 DNA: TGTGCCAGTAGTTCCCTAGGGGAAGAATACGAGCAGTACTTC
CDR3 protein: CASSSLGEEYEQYF

clone size: -
J gene: TRBJ1-2
V gene: TRBV27
D gene: TRBD1
CDR3 DNA: TGTGCCAGCAGTCCTTTCGGACAGGTCGTCAACTATGGCTACACCTTC
CDR3 protein: CASSPFGQVVNYGYTF

clone size: -
J gene: TRBJ1-2
V gene: TRBV6-5
D gene: -
CDR3 DNA: TGTGCCAGCAGCCGACCGAGGGAGGAAGACTATGGCTACACCTTC
CDR3 protein: CASSRPREEDYGYTF

clone size: once
J gene: TRBJ1-1
V gene: TRBV4-2
D gene: -
CDR3 DNA: TGTGCCAGCAGCCAAGACTCGCCGAACACTGAAGCTTTCTTT
CDR3 protein: CASSQDSPNTEAFF

clone size: -
J gene: TRBJ1-2
V gene: TRBV7-2
D gene: -
CDR3 DNA: TGTGCCAGCAGCTTACTCGGCTATGGCTACACCTTC
CDR3 protein: CASSLLGYGYTF

clone size: -
J gene: TRBJ2-7
V gene: TRBV4-1
D gene: -
CDR3 DNA: TGCGCCAGCAGCCAAGGGGAGGCAGTACCTTCCTACGAGCAGTACTTC
CDR3 protein: CASSQGEAVPSYEQYF

clone size: -
J gene: TRBJ2-5
V gene: TRBV9
D gene: -
CDR3 DNA: TGTGCCAGCAGCCCCTGGGAGCAGGAGACCCAGTACTTC
CDR3 protein: CASSPWEQETQYF

clone size: -
J gene: TRBJ2-1
V gene: TRBV7-8
D gene: -
CDR3 DNA: TGTGCCAGCAGCTTACCCGGGAGCTCCTACAATGAGCAGTTCTTC
CDR3 protein: CASSLPGSSYNEQFF

clone size: -
J gene: TRBJ1-2
V gene: TRBV5-4
D gene: -
CDR3 DNA: TGTGCCAGCAGTTCGGCAACAGGAATTTATGGCTACACCTTC
CDR3 protein: CASSSATGIYGYTF

clone size: -
J gene: TRBJ1-4
V gene: TRBV2
D gene: -
CDR3 DNA: TGTGCCAGCAGTGATGGCCGCTGGGTGTTTTTT
CDR3 protein: CASSDGRWVFF

clone size: -
J gene: TRBJ1-2
V gene: TRBV7-6
D gene: -
CDR3 DNA: TGTGCCAGCAGCTTAGGTGGGGGCGCCGACTATGGCTACACCTTC
CDR3 protein: CASSLGGGADYGYTF

clone size: -
J gene: TRBJ1-3
V gene: TRBV6-5
D gene: -
CDR3 DNA: TGTGCCAGCAGTTCCAGAGACAGTTCGGGAAACACCATATATTTT
CDR3 protein: CASSSRDSSGNTIYF

clone size: once
J gene: TRBJ2-3
V gene: TRBV30
D gene: -
CDR3 DNA: TGTGCCTGGAATGACGGGGTAACGAGCACAGATACGCAGTATTTT
CDR3 protein: CAWNDGVTSTDTQYF

clone size: -
J gene: TRBJ2-2
V gene: TRBV20-1
D gene: -
CDR3 DNA: TGCAGTGCTTGGTACACCGGGGAGCTGTTTTTT
CDR3 protein: CSAWYTGELFF

clone size: -
J gene: TRBJ1-1
V gene: TRBV9
D gene: -
CDR3 DNA: TGTGCCAGCAGCGTAGGGGGGACTGAAGCTTTCTTT
CDR3 protein: CASSVGGTEAFF

clone size: -
J gene: TRBJ2-3
V gene: TRBV6-1
D gene: -
CDR3 DNA: TGTGCCAGCAGTGATCGGAGACTACTGACAGATACGCAGTATTTT
CDR3 protein: CASSDRRLLTDTQYF

clone size: -
J gene: TRBJ2-1
V gene: TRBV4-1
D gene: TRBD2
CDR3 DNA: TGCGCCAGCAGCCAAGATAGCGGGGGGGGGCAGTTCTTC
CDR3 protein: CASSQDSGGGQFF

clone size: -
J gene: TRBJ1-4
V gene: TRBV7-9
D gene: TRBD1
CDR3 DNA: TGTGCCAGCAGCCGCAAGCCCTGGACAGGGAATGAAAAACTGTTTTTT
CDR3 protein: CASSRKPWTGNEKLFF

clone size: -
J gene: TRBJ2-7
V gene: TRBV11-1
D gene: TRBD1
CDR3 DNA: TGTGCCAGCAGCGAGGACAGGGGGATTCCCTACGAGCAGTACTTC
CDR3 protein: CASSEDRGIPYEQYF

clone size: -
J gene: TRBJ1-1
V gene: TRBV2
D gene: -
CDR3 DNA: TGTGCCAGAAACAAGAACACTGAAGCTTTCTTT
CDR3 protein: CARNKNTEAFF

clone size: once
J gene: TRBJ2-7
V gene: TRBV30
D gene: TRBD1
CDR3 DNA: TGTGCCTGGAGTCAGGGACAGGGGCACGAGCAGTACTTC
CDR3 protein: CAWSQGQGHEQYF

clone size: once
J gene: TRBJ1-3
V gene: TRBV5-5
D gene: -
CDR3 DNA: TGTGCCAGCAGCGCATATTCCGGGCCCGGAAACACCATATATTTT
CDR3 protein: CASSAYSGPGNTIYF

clone size: -
J gene: TRBJ1-4
V gene: TRBV6-1
D gene: -
CDR3 DNA: TGTGCCAGCAGTGACGGGACCCTTAATGAAAAACTGTTTTTT
CDR3 protein: CASSDGTLNEKLFF

clone size: -
J gene: TRBJ2-3
V gene: TRBV6-6
D gene: -
CDR3 DNA: TGTGCCAGCAGTTACCCCGGACTGGGTGGGCCAGATACGCAGTATTTT
CDR3 protein: CASSYPGLGGPDTQYF

clone size: -
J gene: TRBJ1-5
V gene: TRBV28
D gene: -
CDR3 DNA: TGTGCCAGCAACGGGGATCGCCAGCCCCAGCATTTT
CDR3 protein: CASNGDRQPQHF

clone size: -
J gene: TRBJ2-6
V gene: TRBV27
D gene: TRBD1
CDR3 DNA: TGTGCCAGCAGTTTAACAGGGGATGGAACTGGGGCCAACGTCCTGACTTTC
CDR3 protein: CASSLTGDGTGANVLTF

clone size: -
J gene: TRBJ1-1
V gene: TRBV5-6
D gene: TRBD1
CDR3 DNA: TGTGCCAGCAGCCCCAGAAACTACAGGGGTTGGAACACTGAAGCTTTCTTT
CDR3 protein: CASSPRNYRGWNTEAFF

clone size: few
J gene: TRBJ2-7
V gene: TRBV5-5
D gene: -
CDR3 DNA: TGTGCCAGCAGCTTGGGGTACGAGCAGTACTTC
CDR3 protein: CASSLGYEQYF

clone size: once
J gene: TRBJ2-3
V gene: TRBV7-2
D gene: TRBD2
CDR3 DNA: TGTGCCAGCAGCTTATGGTTTAGCGGGGGGCACACAGATACGCAGTATTTT
CDR3 protein: CASSLWFSGGHTDTQYF

clone size: -
J gene: TRBJ2-7
V gene: TRBV6-5
D gene: TRBD1
CDR3 DNA: TGTGCCAGCAGTTACGGGACAGAAGCCTACGAGCAGTACTTC
CDR3 protein: CASSYGTEAYEQYF

clone size: -
J gene: TRBJ1-2
V gene: TRBV7-9
D gene: -
CDR3 DNA: TGTGCCAGCAGCTTAGAACCTTATGGCTACACCTTC
CDR3 protein: CASSLEPYGYTF

clone size: -
J gene: TRBJ1-2
V gene: TRBV30
D gene: -
CDR3 DNA: TGTGCCTGGAGTGGAGGACAGCTCTATGGCTACACCTTC
CDR3 protein: CAWSGGQLYGYTF

clone size: -
J gene: TRBJ2-1
V gene: TRBV5-1
D gene: TRBD1
CDR3 DNA: TGCGCCAGCACCTTCGGGACAGGGGACAATGAGCAGTTCTTC
CDR3 protein: CASTFGTGDNEQFF

clone size: -
J gene: TRBJ2-5
V gene: TRBV11-2
D gene: -
CDR3 DNA: TGTGCCAGCAGCCCAACGGGGCCCGCCCAAGAGACCCAGTACTTC
CDR3 protein: CASSPTGPAQETQYF

clone size: -
J gene: TRBJ2-7
V gene: TRBV11-3
D gene: -
CDR3 DNA: TGTGCCAGCAGTGGTACCACGCGGTACGAGCAGTACTTC
CDR3 protein: CASSGTTRYEQYF

clone size: -
J gene: TRBJ1-1
V gene: TRBV4-3
D gene: -
CDR3 DNA: TGCGCCAGCAGCCAAGCGGCGGCCACTGAAGCTTTCTTT
CDR3 protein: CASSQAAATEAFF

clone size: -
J gene: TRBJ1-1
V gene: TRBV6-6
D gene: -
CDR3 DNA: TGTGCCAGCAGTTACGATTTAGGGGCGGCTGAAGCTTTCTTT
CDR3 protein: CASSYDLGAAEAFF

clone size: -
J gene: TRBJ1-5
V gene: TRBV5-1
D gene: -
CDR3 DNA: TGCGCCAGCAGCTTGGCAGGTTATAGCAATCAGCCCCAGCATTTT
CDR3 protein: CASSLAGYSNQPQHF

clone size: -
J gene: TRBJ2-7
V gene: TRBV4-1
D gene: TRBD2
CDR3 DNA: TGCGCCAGCAGCCAAGATCCGCTCGGGGGGTTACTTGACTACGAGCAGTACTTC
CDR3 protein: CASSQDPLGGLLDYEQYF

clone size: -
J gene: TRBJ1-2
V gene: TRBV4-1
D gene: -
CDR3 DNA: TGCGCCAGCAGCCTCCCGGGGGATTTCTATGGCTACACCTTC
CDR3 protein: CASSLPGDFYGYTF

clone size: -
J gene: TRBJ1-1
V gene: TRBV7-6
D gene: TRBD1
CDR3 DNA: TGTGCCAGCAGCGCACTTACCCACAGGGGCGAAGCTTTCTTT
CDR3 protein: CASSALTHRGEAFF

clone size: -
J gene: TRBJ2-5
V gene: TRBV7-3
D gene: TRBD1
CDR3 DNA: TGTGCCAGCAGCTCCCACGGGACAGGGGGTTTTAGAGAGACCCAGTACTTC
CDR3 protein: CASSSHGTGGFRETQYF

clone size: -
J gene: TRBJ2-3
V gene: TRBV28
D gene: TRBD2
CDR3 DNA: TGTGCCAGCAGATGGACTAGCGGGGGGCCCCTACTCCCCACAGATACGCAGTATTTT
CDR3 protein: CASRWTSGGPLLPTDTQYF